These T cell receptor beta chains were read from a single sample in a study of blood T cell repertoires in COVID-19. This table comes from immunoSEQ multiplex PCR, and its TCRdb copy is limited to in-frame clones, with some not included. The sample holds fewer than 100,000 clones, around 90% seen once. Sequenced input: peripheral blood. These receptors all come from a woman aged 80 or over with acute or convalescent COVID-19. Each CDR3 is given without its conserved first and last residue. The order of the fields is J gene, clone size, V gene, CDR3 protein. The size entry is marked missing in some rows and otherwise reads once, few, many or a size class.

>TRBJ2-7|.|TRBV10-3
AISETLAGTSGSSYEQY
>TRBJ2-3|.|TRBV11-2
ASSLGTGPDTQY
>TRBJ2-5|.|TRBV5-4
ASSHRVDETQY
>TRBJ1-2|.|TRBV28
ASSLGQGGYT
>TRBJ1-1|once|TRBV7-3
ASSLSPLNTEAF
>TRBJ1-5|.|TRBV18
ASSRDSQPQH
>TRBJ1-4|.|TRBV5-4
ASSLDQGSSEKLF
>TRBJ2-3|.|TRBV7-9
ASSLDYSTDTQY
>TRBJ2-5|.|TRBV5-1
ASSLDTGPQETQY
>TRBJ1-3|.|TRBV28
ASSGPGAGNTIY
>TRBJ1-2|.|TRBV7-8
ASSLVRGNYGYT
>TRBJ2-2|.|TRBV11-2
ASSSLAGYTGELF
>TRBJ2-1|.|TRBV24-1
ATSGASRSYNEQF
>TRBJ2-7|.|TRBV3-1/TRBV3-2
ASSQGESVYEQY
>TRBJ1-1|once|TRBV18
ASSPRDSFEAF
>TRBJ2-1|.|TRBV3-1/TRBV3-2
ASSSHGDRANEQF
>TRBJ1-2|.|TRBV4-2
ASSPNLQTNYGYT
>TRBJ2-7|.|TRBV7-6
APSEVREQY
>TRBJ2-1|.|TRBV7-6
ASSLGRGRADEQF
>TRBJ1-2|.|TRBV3-1/TRBV3-2
ASSARTVYGYT
>TRBJ2-6|.|TRBV3-1/TRBV3-2
ASSQVRGLGANVLT
>TRBJ1-2|once|TRBV7-2
ASSEGTGWRHGYT
>TRBJ2-7|.|TRBV20-1
SASAGVIPYEQY
>TRBJ2-5|.|TRBV6-5
ASTSGTGLETQY
>TRBJ2-1|.|TRBV7-2
ASSLVGGSSYNEQF
>TRBJ2-4|.|TRBV13
ASRESGGGVQY
>TRBJ2-1|once|TRBV29-1
SVSWDRGYNEQF
>TRBJ2-7|.|TRBV6-5
ASSRPGYEQY
>TRBJ2-4|.|TRBV27
ASSPSPGQGYIQY
>TRBJ1-4|once|TRBV28
ASTSPGVGEKLF
>TRBJ1-3|.|TRBV19
ASSTQARGNTIY